This T cell receptor beta chain was found in a study of cytomegalovirus exposure and HLA in healthy donors. Study findings and constraints: An analysis done earlier found most TCR beta V segments productive about 87% or about 30% of the time.

Points on this clone: Its antigen is not identified.

The germline CDR1 and CDR2 sequences are SGHNT and YYREEE (reference sequence). Unmatched junction bases numbered 2, after V lost 0 bases and J lost 6 bases. This CDR3 has 15 amino acids. Amplification used 60 Vbeta primers and 13 Jbeta primers. Data came from immunoSEQ multiplex PCR; TCRdb stores just in-frame clones and leaves some out. The sample contains about 200,000 clones, 82% of which appear only once. This chain uses TRBV5-4 with TRBJ1-6, with 8 bases lining up with TRBD1. The clonotype was recovered from a boy aged 2 to 10 in good health and CMV-seronegative. Sequencing input: PBMCs. The DNA of the CDR3 is TGTGCCAGCAGCTTGGGGACAGGGACTAATTCACCCCTCCACTTT. Translating gives CASSLGTGTNSPLHF.